These 2 T cell receptor beta chains came from one sample sequenced in a study of tissue T cells after allogeneic stem cell transplantation. Measured with immunoSEQ multiplex PCR; TCRdb has only the in-frame clones, and not every one. Counted here are roughly 45,000 clones, about 73% occurring once; the ten biggest clones make up about 0.71%. The sequencing input was sorted cells pooled from one or two spleens. These receptors were taken from a pool of C57BL/6 mice in good health.

About this clone: Genes and germline are mouse. With the read ending 1 residue before the CDR3 end, the germline J gene is used to fill in that end. V and J are TRBV2 and TRBJ1-6; D unresolved. TRBJ1-6 is treated as an ORF (open reading frame) with a function not yet certain. Per the germline V gene, CDR1 is LGHNA and CDR2 is YSYQKL. V was cut by 0 bases and J by 2 bases, with 8 bases left in between. This CDR3 region has 16 residues. The CDR3 DNA, read in part, is TGTGCCAGCAGCCAAGACCCGCCGGCCTATAATTCGCCCCTCTAC. The encoded protein is CASSQDPPAYNSPLY. The full CDR3 is CASSQDPPAYNSPLYF.

A remark on this clone: Here the gene names and germline are mouse. The read finishes 1 residue shy of the CDR3 end, and the germline J gene is used to complete it. V is TRBV5 and J is TRBJ2-2, with unresolved D. This CDR3 has 15 amino acids. Germline V gives CDR1 LGHNA, CDR2 YNLKQL (reference sequence). V was trimmed by 0 bases and J by 1 base, leaving 6 bases between them. The CDR3 bases that were read are TGTGCCAGCAGCCAAGATTCGATAAACACCGGGCAGCTCTAC. Its translation is CASSQDSINTGQLY. The entire CDR3 protein is CASSQDSINTGQLYF.